The rows below give T cell receptor beta chains drawn from one sample of a study of T cells in Graves' hyperthyroidism and ophthalmopathy. One entry per CDR3 protein results from TCRdb running MiXCR on the multiplex PCR reads. The sample has fewer than 800,000 distinct CDR3 sequences, 16% seen once; the top ten hold 8.4%. Sequencing input: blood. All receptors derive from a man aged 18 to 30 with Graves' hyperthyroidism. Each CDR3 is given with its conserved first and last residue. A D gene is named only where the DNA matches it firmly. For some rows the clone size is stated as once, few or many, or as a class when expanded; others skip it.

j_call v_call d_call clone_size cdr3_nt cdr3_aa
TRBJ1-1 TRBV11-2 TRBD1 many TGTGCCAGCAGCTTTGATGGGCAGGGGGTAAGCCGAGCGAACACTGAAGCTTTCTTT CASSFDGQGVSRANTEAFF
TRBJ2-7 TRBV6-6 TRBD1 many TGTGCCAGCAGTTACAGGGGACAGGGGGCCTATAGCTCCTACGAGCAGTACTTC CASSYRGQGAYSSYEQYF
TRBJ2-1 TRBV20-1 . . TGCAGTGCTGGATCTGGGGAGCCCCACAATGAGCAGTTCTTC CSAGSGEPHNEQFF
TRBJ2-1 TRBV12-5 . . TGTGCTAGTGGCTTTCAAGCGGTTTACAATGAGCAGTTCTTC CASGFQAVYNEQFF
TRBJ2-6 TRBV7-2 TRBD2 many TGTGCCAGCAGCTCTCTAGCGGGAGGGCCGCCTGGGGCCAACGTCCTGACTTTC CASSSLAGGPPGANVLTF
TRBJ1-4 TRBV20-1 TRBD1 few TGCAGTGCGAGGACAGGGGGAAATGAAAAACTGTTTTTT CSARTGGNEKLFF
TRBJ2-3 TRBV7-2 TRBD2 many TGTGCCACCTCGGGACTAGCAGCTTCAGATACGCAGTATTTT CATSGLAASDTQYF
TRBJ2-7 TRBV20-1 TRBD2 many TGCAGTGCTAGGGGACTAGCGGGACTCTACGAGCAGTACTTC CSARGLAGLYEQYF
TRBJ1-5 TRBV29-1 . many TGCAGCGTTGGAGGGGGAGGAAATCAGCCCCAGCATTTT CSVGGGGNQPQHF
TRBJ2-1 TRBV24-1 . . TGTGCCACCAGTGATTTCCGGGGGAGCTCCTACAATGAGCAGTTCTTC CATSDFRGSSYNEQFF
TRBJ2-2 TRBV2 . many TGTGCCAGCATCTCGGGACTGGCGGGGACCGGGGAGCTGTTTTTT CASISGLAGTGELFF
TRBJ1-4 TRBV28 . few TGTGCCAGCCTTGGGGGTGGAGGAGAGGAAAAACTGTTTTTT CASLGGGGEEKLFF
TRBJ2-7 TRBV6-1 TRBD1 few TGTGCCAGCAGTTGGACAGGGAGGCTGAGTGAGCAGTACTTC CASSWTGRLSEQYF
TRBJ2-7 TRBV29-1 . few TGCAGCGTTGAGTTAGTCAACGAGCAGTACTTC CSVELVNEQYF
TRBJ1-1 TRBV11-1 . many TGTGCCAGCAGCTTTGGGGCAATGAACACTGAAGCTTTCTTT CASSFGAMNTEAFF
TRBJ1-1 TRBV20-1 . many TGCAGTGCCAACCAAGGGGACACTGAAGCTTTCTTT CSANQGDTEAFF
TRBJ1-5 TRBV2 . few TGTGCCAGCGGGGGGTGGAGCAATCAGCCCCAGCATTTT CASGGWSNQPQHF
TRBJ2-1 TRBV11-2 TRBD2 . TGTGCCAGCAGCCCACCCCAGCGGGAGGGCCAAGACAATGAGCAGTTCTTC CASSPPQREGQDNEQFF
TRBJ2-2 TRBV30 . many TGTGCCTGGAGTCGACAGGCGAACACCGGGGAGCTGTTTTTT CAWSRQANTGELFF
TRBJ2-1 TRBV25-1 . few TGTGCCAGCAGTGCGCCAGGGGCCTTCTACAATGAGCAGTTCTTC CASSAPGAFYNEQFF
TRBJ2-3 TRBV7-2 . many TGTGCCAGCAGCTTAGCTCTGATCACAGATACGCAGTATTTT CASSLALITDTQYF
TRBJ1-1 TRBV9 . . TGTGCCAGCAGCGTAGTTGTGAACACTGAAGCTTTCTTT CASSVVVNTEAFF
TRBJ1-2 TRBV29-1 TRBD1 . TGCACCATACAGGGGGCGAAGGGCTACACCTTC CTIQGAKGYTF
TRBJ2-5 TRBV7-6 TRBD1 many TGTGCCAGCAGCCCAGAACCAGGACAGGGGGAGACCCAGTACTTC CASSPEPGQGETQYF
TRBJ2-3 TRBV6-2/TRBV6-3 . few TGTGCCAGCAGTTACTCGGCCAGTGCAGCAGATACGCAGTATTTT CASSYSASAADTQYF
TRBJ2-1 TRBV28 TRBD2 . TGTGCCAGCAGTTCCACCCTAGCGGGATTTTACAATGAGCAGTTCTTC CASSSTLAGFYNEQFF
TRBJ1-1 TRBV6-1 . many TGTGCCAGCAGCTACCGCCTTGTGAACACTGAAGCTTTCTTT CASSYRLVNTEAFF
TRBJ1-6 TRBV7-3 . few TGTGCCAGCAGCTTAACCGGAGCTTATAATTCACCCCTCCACTTT CASSLTGAYNSPLHF
TRBJ2-1 TRBV7-2 TRBD2 . TGTGCCAGCAGCTTAGATACTAGCGTGAATGAGCAGTTCTTC CASSLDTSVNEQFF
TRBJ2-3 TRBV19 . few TGTGCCAGTACCCCACAGGGAGGGAACACAGATACGCAGTATTTT CASTPQGGNTDTQYF
TRBJ2-5 TRBV12-3/TRBV12-4 TRBD1 many TGTGCCAGCAGTTGGGGACAGGGGGGAAGAGAGACCCAGTACTTC CASSWGQGGRETQYF
TRBJ2-5 TRBV7-6 TRBD2 . TGTGCCAGCATCGGCGGGAGGGCCCGGGGAGAGACCCAGTACTTC CASIGGRARGETQYF
TRBJ1-5 TRBV7-2 TRBD1 . TGTGCCAGCAGCTTAACCGGGACAGGAGCAGATACGCAGCATTTT CASSLTGTGADTQHF
TRBJ2-2 TRBV6-4 . . TGTGCCAGCAGTTACTCAGGGATCTCCGGGGAGCTGTTTTTT CASSYSGISGELFF
TRBJ1-2 TRBV27 TRBD1 many TGTGCCACCGGGACAGGGGGCGGACTGGGCTATGGCTACACCTTC CATGTGGGLGYGYTF
TRBJ1-2 TRBV11-2 . few TGTGCCTGGACCCTTCGGGGCAACTATGGCTACACCTTC CAWTLRGNYGYTF
TRBJ2-7 TRBV7-9 . many TGTGCCAGCAGCCCCGAGGAGTCGGACCGACAGTACTTC CASSPEESDRQYF
TRBJ2-7 TRBV3-1 . few TGTGCCAGCAGCCAAGTTGGGGGAAGCACCTACGAGCAGTACTTC CASSQVGGSTYEQYF
TRBJ1-2 TRBV6-2/TRBV6-3 TRBD1 . TGTGCCAGTCATCTCTTTGGGACAGGTGGCGGCTACACCTTC CASHLFGTGGGYTF
TRBJ2-5 TRBV7-3 . many TGTGCCAGCAGCCCGATGAGGGGAGAGACCCAGTACTTC CASSPMRGETQYF
TRBJ2-3 TRBV4-2 TRBD2 few TGTGCCAGCAGCCTCCTCTCGCGACTAGCGGGAGGGCCGGCAGATACGCAGTATTTT CASSLLSRLAGGPADTQYF
TRBJ2-2 TRBV6-2/TRBV6-3 . . TGTGCCAGCAGAGCCCTCATGGGGGAGCTGTTTTTT CASRALMGELFF
TRBJ2-5 TRBV11-2 TRBD2 many TGTGCCACCCGTAGCGGGAGAGCACAAGAGACCCAGTACTTC CATRSGRAQETQYF
TRBJ1-4 TRBV25-1 . few TGTGCCAGCAGTGAAAGGTCAGGGAATGAAAAACTGTTTTTT CASSERSGNEKLFF
TRBJ1-2 TRBV19 . many TGTGCCAGTAGTATCTCCGGCCGTGGCTACACCTTC CASSISGRGYTF
TRBJ2-7 TRBV7-2 TRBD2 many TGTGCCAGCAGCCCTGCATTAGCGGGAGGGCCGGGGGAGCAGTACTTC CASSPALAGGPGEQYF
TRBJ2-2 TRBV4-2 TRBD2 . TGTGCCAGCAGCCCGGTTTCGGGGGGAGCCGGGGAGCTGTTTTTT CASSPVSGGAGELFF
TRBJ1-2 TRBV10-3 TRBD1 few TGTGCCATCAGTCGACAGGGGGAGGACGGCTACACCTTC CAISRQGEDGYTF
TRBJ2-5 TRBV13 TRBD1 few TGTGCCAGCAGCTTCCCCGGGACAGGAGAGACCCAGTACTTC CASSFPGTGETQYF
TRBJ2-3 TRBV20-1 TRBD2 few TGCAGTGCTATAGGACTAGCGGGAGATCGGGATACGCAGTATTTT CSAIGLAGDRDTQYF
TRBJ1-1 TRBV5-1 . many TGCGCCAGCAAACGAAGACAGACGAACACTGAAGCTTTCTTT CASKRRQTNTEAFF
TRBJ1-3 TRBV30 . . TGTGCCTGGCGTTCCATGAGCTCTGGAAACACCATATATTTT CAWRSMSSGNTIYF
TRBJ2-2 TRBV7-2 TRBD2 few TGTGCCAGCAGCTCCAATCCGGGACTAGCGAGAACCGGGGAGCTGTTTTTT CASSSNPGLARTGELFF
TRBJ2-2 TRBV28 TRBD2 few TGTGCCAGCAGTCGACTTGGACTAGTCAACACCGGGGAGCTGTTTTTT CASSRLGLVNTGELFF